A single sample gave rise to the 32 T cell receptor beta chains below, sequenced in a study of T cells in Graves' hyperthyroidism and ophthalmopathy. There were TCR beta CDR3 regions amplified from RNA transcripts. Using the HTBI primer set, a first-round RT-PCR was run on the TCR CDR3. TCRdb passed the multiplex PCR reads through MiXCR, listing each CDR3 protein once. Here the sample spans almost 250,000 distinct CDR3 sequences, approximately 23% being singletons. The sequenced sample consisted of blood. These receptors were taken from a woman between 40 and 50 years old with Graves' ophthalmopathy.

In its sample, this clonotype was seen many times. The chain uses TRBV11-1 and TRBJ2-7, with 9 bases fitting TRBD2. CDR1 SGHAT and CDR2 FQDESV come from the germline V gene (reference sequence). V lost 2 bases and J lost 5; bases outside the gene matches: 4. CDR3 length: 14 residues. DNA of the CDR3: TGTGCCAGCAGCTTATTTTTAGCGGGAGACGAGCAGTACTTC. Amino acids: CASSLFLAGDEQYF.

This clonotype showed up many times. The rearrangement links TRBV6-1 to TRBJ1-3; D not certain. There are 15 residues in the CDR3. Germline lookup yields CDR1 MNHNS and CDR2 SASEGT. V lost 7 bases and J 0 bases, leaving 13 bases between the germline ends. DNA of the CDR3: TGTGCCAGCACAGCAACCCGAGACTCTGGAAACACCATATATTTT. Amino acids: CASTATRDSGNTIYF.

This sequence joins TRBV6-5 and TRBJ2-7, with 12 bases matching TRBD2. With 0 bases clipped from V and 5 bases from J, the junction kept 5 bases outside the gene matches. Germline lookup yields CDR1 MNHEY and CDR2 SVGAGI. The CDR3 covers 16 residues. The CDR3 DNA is TGTGCCAGCAGTTACTCGACTAGCGGGAGTTTCGACGAGCAGTACTTC. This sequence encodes CASSYSTSGSFDEQYF.

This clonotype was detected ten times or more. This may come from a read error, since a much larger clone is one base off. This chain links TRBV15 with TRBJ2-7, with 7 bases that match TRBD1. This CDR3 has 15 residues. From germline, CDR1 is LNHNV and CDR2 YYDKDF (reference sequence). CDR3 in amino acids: CAISQGTGVYGEQYF. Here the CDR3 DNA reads TGTGCCATCAGCCAAGGTACAGGGGTCTATGGCGAGCAGTACTTC. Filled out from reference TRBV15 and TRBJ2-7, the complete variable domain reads DAMVIQNPRYQVTQFGKPVTLSCSQTLNHNVMYWYQQKSSQAPKLLFHYYDKDFNNEADTPDNFQSRRPNTSFCFLDIRSPGLGDTAMYLCAISQGTGVYGEQYFGPGTRLTVT.

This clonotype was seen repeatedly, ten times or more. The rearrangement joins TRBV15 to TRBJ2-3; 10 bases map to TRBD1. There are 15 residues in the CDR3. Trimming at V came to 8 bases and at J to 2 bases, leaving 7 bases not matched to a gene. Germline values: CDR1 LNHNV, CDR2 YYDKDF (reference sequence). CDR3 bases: TGTGCCACCTATGACAGGGGGCACCCCACAGATACGCAGTATTTT. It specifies CATYDRGHPTDTQYF.

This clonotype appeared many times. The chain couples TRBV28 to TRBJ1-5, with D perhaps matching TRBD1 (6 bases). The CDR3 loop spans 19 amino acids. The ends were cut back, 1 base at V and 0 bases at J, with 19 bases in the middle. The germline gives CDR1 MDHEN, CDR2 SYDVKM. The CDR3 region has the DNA TGTGCCAGCAGTTTATTCGCAGGGGTCGCGCCAAGTAGCAATCAGCCCCAGCATTTT. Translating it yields CASSLFAGVAPSSNQPQHF.

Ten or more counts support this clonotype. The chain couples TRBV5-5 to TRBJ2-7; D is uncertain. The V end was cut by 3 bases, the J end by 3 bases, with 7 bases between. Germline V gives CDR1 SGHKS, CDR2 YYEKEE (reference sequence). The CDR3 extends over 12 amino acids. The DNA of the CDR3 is TGTGCCAGCAGCTCCTCACTCTACGAGCAGTACTTC. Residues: CASSSSLYEQYF.

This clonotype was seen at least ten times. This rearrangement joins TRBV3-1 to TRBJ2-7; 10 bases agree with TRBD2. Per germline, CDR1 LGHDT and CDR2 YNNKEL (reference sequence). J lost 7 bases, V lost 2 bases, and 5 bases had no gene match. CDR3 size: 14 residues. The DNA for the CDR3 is TGTGCCAGCAGCCAAAGCCTAGCGGGAGTTGAGCAGTACTTC. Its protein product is CASSQSLAGVEQYF.

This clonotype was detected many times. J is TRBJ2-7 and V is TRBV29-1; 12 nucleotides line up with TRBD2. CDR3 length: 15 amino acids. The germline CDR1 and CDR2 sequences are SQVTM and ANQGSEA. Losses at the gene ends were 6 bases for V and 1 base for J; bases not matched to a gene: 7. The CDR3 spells CSVDIGTSGSYEQYF. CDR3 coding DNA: TGCAGCGTCGATATCGGGACTAGCGGGTCCTACGAGCAGTACTTC.

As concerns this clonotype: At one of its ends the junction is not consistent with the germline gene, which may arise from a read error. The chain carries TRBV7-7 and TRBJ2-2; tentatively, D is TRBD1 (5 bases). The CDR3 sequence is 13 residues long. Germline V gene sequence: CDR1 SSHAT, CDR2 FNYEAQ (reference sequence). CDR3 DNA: TGTGCTAGCAGCCAGGGCCCCTCCGGGGAGCTGTTTTTT. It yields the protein CASSQGPSGELFF.

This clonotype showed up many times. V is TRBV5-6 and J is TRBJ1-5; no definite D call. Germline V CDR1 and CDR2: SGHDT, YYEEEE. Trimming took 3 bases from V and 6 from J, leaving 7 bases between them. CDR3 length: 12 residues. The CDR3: CASSYPGQPQHF. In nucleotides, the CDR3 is TGTGCCAGCAGCTACCCCGGTCAGCCCCAGCATTTT.

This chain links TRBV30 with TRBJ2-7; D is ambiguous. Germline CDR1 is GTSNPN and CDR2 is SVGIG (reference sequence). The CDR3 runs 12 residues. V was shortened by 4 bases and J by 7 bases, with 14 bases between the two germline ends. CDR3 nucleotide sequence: TGTGCCTGGATTGTGGGGTCACGAGAGCAGTACTTC. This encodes CAWIVGSREQYF.

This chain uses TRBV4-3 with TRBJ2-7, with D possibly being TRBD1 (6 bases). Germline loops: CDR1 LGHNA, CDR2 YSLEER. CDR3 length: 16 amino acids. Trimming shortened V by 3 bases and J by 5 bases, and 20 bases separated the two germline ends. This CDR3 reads CASSQTNTGQYDEQYF. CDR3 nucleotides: TGCGCCAGCAGCCAGACGAACACAGGGCAATACGACGAGCAGTACTTC.

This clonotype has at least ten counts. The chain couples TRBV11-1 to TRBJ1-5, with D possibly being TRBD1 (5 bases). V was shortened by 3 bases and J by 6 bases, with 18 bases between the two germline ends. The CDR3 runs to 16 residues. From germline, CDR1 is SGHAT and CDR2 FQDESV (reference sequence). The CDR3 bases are TGTGCCAGCAGCTTGTTATTCAGGGTGGGACCTCAGCCCCAGCATTTT. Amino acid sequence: CASSLLFRVGPQPQHF.

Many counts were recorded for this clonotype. The CDR3 DNA sequence: TGCAGTGCTTTTGACAGGGTCTCCTACGAGCAGTACTTC. Amino acid sequence: CSAFDRVSYEQYF. V and J are TRBV20-1 and TRBJ2-7; 7 nucleotides align to TRBD1. Germline CDR1 DFQATT, CDR2 SNEGSKA (reference sequence). CDR3 size: 13 residues. J was trimmed by 0 bases and V by 5 bases; bases with no gene match: 4.

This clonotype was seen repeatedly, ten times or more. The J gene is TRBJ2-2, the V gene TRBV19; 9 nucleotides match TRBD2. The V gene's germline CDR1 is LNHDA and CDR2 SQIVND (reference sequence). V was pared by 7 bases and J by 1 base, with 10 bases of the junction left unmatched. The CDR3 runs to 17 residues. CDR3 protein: CASTGLAGFGNTGELFF. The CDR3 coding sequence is TGTGCCAGTACGGGCCTAGCGGGGTTCGGGAACACCGGGGAGCTGTTTTTT.

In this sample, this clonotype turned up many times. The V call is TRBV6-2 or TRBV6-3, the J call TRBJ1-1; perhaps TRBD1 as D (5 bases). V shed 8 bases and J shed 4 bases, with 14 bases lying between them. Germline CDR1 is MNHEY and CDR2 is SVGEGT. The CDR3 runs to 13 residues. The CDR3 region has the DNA TGTGCCAGCTCGGCAGGGCGTCGCACTGAAGCTTTCTTT. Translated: CASSAGRRTEAFF.

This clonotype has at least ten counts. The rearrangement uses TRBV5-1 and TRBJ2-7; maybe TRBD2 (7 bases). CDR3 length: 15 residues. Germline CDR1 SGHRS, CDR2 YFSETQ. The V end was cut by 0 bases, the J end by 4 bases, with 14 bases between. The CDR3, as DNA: TGCGCCAGCAGCTTGGCAGGGGAGGGAAAATACGAGCAGTACTTC. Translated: CASSLAGEGKYEQYF.

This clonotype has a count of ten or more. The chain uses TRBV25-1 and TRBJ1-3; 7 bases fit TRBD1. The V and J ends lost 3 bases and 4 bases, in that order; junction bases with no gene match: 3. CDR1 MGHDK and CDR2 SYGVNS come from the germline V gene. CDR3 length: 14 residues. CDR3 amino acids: CASSETGLGNTIYF. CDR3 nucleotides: TGTGCCAGCAGTGAGACAGGGTTGGGAAACACCATATATTTT.

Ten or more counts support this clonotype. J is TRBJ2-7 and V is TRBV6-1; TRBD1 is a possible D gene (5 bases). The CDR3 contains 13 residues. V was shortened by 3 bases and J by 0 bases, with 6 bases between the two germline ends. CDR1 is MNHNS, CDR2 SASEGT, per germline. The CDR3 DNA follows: TGTGCCAGCAGTGACAGGGCCTCCTACGAGCAGTACTTC. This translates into CASSDRASYEQYF.

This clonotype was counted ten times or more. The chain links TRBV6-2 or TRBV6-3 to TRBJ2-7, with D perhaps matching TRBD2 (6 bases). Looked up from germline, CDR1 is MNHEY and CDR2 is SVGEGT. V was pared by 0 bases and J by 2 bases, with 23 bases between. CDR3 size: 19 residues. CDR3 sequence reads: CASSYSSNPEGTKPYEQYF. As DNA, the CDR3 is TGTGCCAGCAGTTACTCTAGTAACCCGGAGGGGACCAAACCCTACGAGCAGTACTTC.

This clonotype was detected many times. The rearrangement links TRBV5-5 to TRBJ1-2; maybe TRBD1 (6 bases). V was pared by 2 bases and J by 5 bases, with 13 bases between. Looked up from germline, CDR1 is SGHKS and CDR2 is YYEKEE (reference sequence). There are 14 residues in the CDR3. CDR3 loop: CASSFAGQPYGYTF. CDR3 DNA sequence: TGTGCCAGCAGCTTCGCCGGACAGCCATATGGCTACACCTTC.

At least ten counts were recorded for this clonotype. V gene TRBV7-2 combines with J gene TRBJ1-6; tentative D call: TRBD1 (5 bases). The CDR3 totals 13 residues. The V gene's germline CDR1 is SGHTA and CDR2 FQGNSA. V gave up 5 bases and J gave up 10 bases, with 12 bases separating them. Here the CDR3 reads CASSQTGVSPLHF. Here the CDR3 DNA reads TGTGCCAGCAGCCAAACGGGGGTGTCACCCCTCCACTTT.

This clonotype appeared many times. The CDR3: CASSLGVANGYEQYF. The CDR3 coding sequence is TGCGCCAGCAGCTTAGGGGTTGCTAATGGCTACGAGCAGTACTTC. The chain links TRBV5-1 to TRBJ2-7; TRBD1 might be the D (5 bases). Germline V CDR1 and CDR2: SGHRS, YFSETQ. CDR3 size: 15 residues. V shed 2 bases and J shed 3 bases, with 15 bases lying between them.

The CDR3 DNA follows: TGTGCCATAGGACCTAGAGAAGAGACCCAGTACTTC. Its protein product is CAIGPREETQYF. The rearrangement links TRBV10-3 to TRBJ2-5, with D unclear. V shed 9 bases and J shed 3 bases, with 11 bases lying between them. This CDR3 contains 12 residues. Looked up from germline, CDR1 is ENHRY and CDR2 is SYGVKD.

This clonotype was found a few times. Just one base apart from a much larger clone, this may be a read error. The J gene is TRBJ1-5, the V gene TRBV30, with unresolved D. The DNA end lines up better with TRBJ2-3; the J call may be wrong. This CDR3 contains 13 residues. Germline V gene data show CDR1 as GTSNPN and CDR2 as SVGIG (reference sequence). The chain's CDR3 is CAWTTSVGQPQYF. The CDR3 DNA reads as TGTGCCTGGACCACATCGGTCGGCCAGCCCCAGTATTTT.

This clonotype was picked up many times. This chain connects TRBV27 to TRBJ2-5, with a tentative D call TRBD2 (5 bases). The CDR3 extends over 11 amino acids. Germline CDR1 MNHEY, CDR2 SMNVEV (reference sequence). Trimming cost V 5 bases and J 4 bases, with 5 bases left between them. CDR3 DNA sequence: TGTGCCAGCAGTGGAGGAGAGACCCAGTACTTC. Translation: CASSGGETQYF.

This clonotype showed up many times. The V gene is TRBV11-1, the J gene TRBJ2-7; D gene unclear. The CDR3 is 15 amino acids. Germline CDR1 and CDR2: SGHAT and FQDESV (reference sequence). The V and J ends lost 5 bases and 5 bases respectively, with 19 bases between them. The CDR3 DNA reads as TGTGCCAGCAGCCCCCGCCAGTCGGGCCCTAACGAGCAGTACTTC. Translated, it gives CASSPRQSGPNEQYF.

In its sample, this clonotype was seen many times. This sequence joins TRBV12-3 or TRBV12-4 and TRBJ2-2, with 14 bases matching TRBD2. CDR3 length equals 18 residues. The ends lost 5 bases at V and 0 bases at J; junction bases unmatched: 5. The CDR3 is CASSAGLAGGSNTGELFF. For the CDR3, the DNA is TGTGCCAGCAGTGCCGGACTAGCGGGAGGATCGAACACCGGGGAGCTGTTTTTT.

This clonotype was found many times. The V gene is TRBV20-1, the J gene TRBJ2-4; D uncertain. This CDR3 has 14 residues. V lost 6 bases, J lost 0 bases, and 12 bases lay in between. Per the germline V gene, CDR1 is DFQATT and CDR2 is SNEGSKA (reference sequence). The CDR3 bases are TGCAGTGCCACGATCGAAGGAGCCAAAAACATTCAGTACTTC. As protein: CSATIEGAKNIQYF.

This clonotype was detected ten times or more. The CDR3 DNA reads TGTGCCAGCAGTTTAGGGACAGGGAAAGAGACCCAGTACTTC. Amino acid sequence: CASSLGTGKETQYF. The rearrangement uses TRBV28 and TRBJ2-5; the match to TRBD1 covers 9 bases. CDR3 length equals 14 residues. The germline V gene encodes CDR1 MDHEN and CDR2 SYDVKM. V was pared by 2 bases and J by 3 bases, with 1 base of the junction left unmatched. Supplemented by reference TRBV28 and TRBJ2-5, the full variable domain reads DVKVTQSSRYLVKRTGEKVFLECVQDMDHENMFWYRQDPGLGLRLIYFSYDVKMKEKGDIPEGYSVSREKKERFSLILESASTNQTSMYLCASSLGTGKETQYFGPGTRLLVL.

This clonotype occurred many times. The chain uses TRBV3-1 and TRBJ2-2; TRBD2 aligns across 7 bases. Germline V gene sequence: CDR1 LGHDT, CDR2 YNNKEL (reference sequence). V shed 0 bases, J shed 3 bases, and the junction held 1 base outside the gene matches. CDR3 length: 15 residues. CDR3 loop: CASSQEAGDTGELFF. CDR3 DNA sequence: TGTGCCAGCAGCCAAGAGGCGGGGGACACCGGGGAGCTGTTTTTT.